Each of the 7 T cell receptor beta chains below was sequenced from the same sample in a study of brain metastases from non-small cell lung cancer. TCRdb's copy holds only in-frame clones and misses some; the assay was immunoSEQ multiplex PCR. This sample carries just over 1,400 clones, over 75% of them seen once, and the ten largest clones take more than 15%. The specimen was tissue from a brain metastasis. The receptor set was obtained from a donor over 35 with non-small cell lung cancer.

V and J are TRBV2 and TRBJ1-5; D call uncertain. Germline CDR1 reads SNHLY; CDR2 reads FYNNEI. V lost 2 bases and J lost 7, with 9 bases in between. The CDR3 is made up of 13 amino acids. CDR3 sequence reads: CASSETEEQPQHF. The CDR3 coding sequence is TGTGCCAGCAGTGAAACGGAGGAGCAGCCCCAGCATTTT.

This chain connects TRBV10-3 to TRBJ1-6, with 8 positions matching TRBD1. The V gene's germline CDR1 is ENHRY and CDR2 SYGVKD. Unmatched junction bases numbered 5, after V lost 6 bases and J lost 10 bases. There are 13 residues in the CDR3. The CDR3 nucleotides read TGTGCCATCAGGCCGGACAGGGACTCACCCCTCCACTTT. It codes for CAIRPDRDSPLHF.

J is TRBJ2-2 and V is TRBV9; no clear D. The ends were cut back, 0 bases at V and 1 base at J, with 16 bases in the middle. Germline CDR1 is SGDLS and CDR2 is YYNGEE. The CDR3 is 18 residues long. CDR3 sequence: CASSVARSSNLNTGELFF. The DNA for the CDR3 is TGTGCCAGCAGCGTAGCACGGAGCAGTAATTTGAACACCGGGGAGCTGTTTTTT.

This clone was observed a single time. The chain is built from TRBV2 and TRBJ2-2, with D perhaps matching TRBD2 (5 bases). CDR1 and CDR2 (germline): SNHLY, FYNNEI. The CDR3 totals 15 residues. Trimming stripped 1 base from V and 0 bases from J, with 6 bases between. The CDR3 coding sequence is TGTGCCAGCAGTGAAGACGGGACGAACACCGGGGAGCTGTTTTTT. Residues: CASSEDGTNTGELFF.

The J gene is TRBJ1-2, the V gene TRBV29-1, with 9 positions matching TRBD1. The CDR3 has 12 amino acids. The ends lost 2 bases at V and 8 bases at J; junction bases unmatched: 3. The germline V gene has CDR1 SQVTM and CDR2 ANQGSEA. CDR3 sequence: CSVERTGEGYTF. CDR3 sequence (DNA): TGCAGCGTTGAAAGGACAGGGGAAGGCTACACCTTC.

The sample holds a few counts of this clone. The chain links TRBV24-1 to TRBJ2-3; D perhaps matches TRBD2 (5 bases). V gave up 2 bases and J gave up 2 bases, with 10 bases separating them. This CDR3 is 15 amino acids long. Looked up from germline, CDR1 is KGHDR and CDR2 is SFDVKD. The CDR3 coding sequence is TGTGCCACCAGTGATTCCGAGGGTTTCACAGATACGCAGTATTTT. Protein sequence: CATSDSEGFTDTQYF.

The rearrangement links TRBV3-1 (or the pseudogene TRBV3-2) to TRBJ1-5, with 7 bases lining up with TRBD1. With 0 bases clipped from V and 2 bases from J, the junction kept 4 bases outside the gene matches. Germline values: CDR1 LGHDT, CDR2 YNNKEL (reference sequence). This CDR3 region has 16 residues. This chain's CDR3 is CASSQDKGGGNQPQHF. The CDR3 region has the DNA TGTGCCAGCAGCCAAGATAAAGGGGGCGGCAATCAGCCCCAGCATTTT.